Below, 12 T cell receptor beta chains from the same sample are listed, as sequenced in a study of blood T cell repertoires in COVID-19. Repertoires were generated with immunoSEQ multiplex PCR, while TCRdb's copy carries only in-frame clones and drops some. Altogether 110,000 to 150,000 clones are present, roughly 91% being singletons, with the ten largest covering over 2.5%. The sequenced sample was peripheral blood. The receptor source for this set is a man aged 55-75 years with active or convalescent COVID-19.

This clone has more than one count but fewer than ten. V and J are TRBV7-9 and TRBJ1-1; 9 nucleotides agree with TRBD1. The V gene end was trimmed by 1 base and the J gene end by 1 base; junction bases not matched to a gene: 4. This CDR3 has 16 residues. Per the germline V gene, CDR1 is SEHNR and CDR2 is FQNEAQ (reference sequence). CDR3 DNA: TGTGCCAGCAGCTTAGACCGACAGGGGGGGAACACTGAAGCTTTCTTT. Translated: CASSLDRQGGNTEAFF.

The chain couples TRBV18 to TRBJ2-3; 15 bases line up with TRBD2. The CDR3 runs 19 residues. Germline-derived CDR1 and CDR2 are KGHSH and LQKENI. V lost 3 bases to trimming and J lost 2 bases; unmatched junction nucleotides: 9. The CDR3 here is CASSPIGLAGGTNTDTQYF. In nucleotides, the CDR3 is TGTGCCAGCTCACCCATCGGACTAGCGGGAGGGACCAACACAGATACGCAGTATTTT.

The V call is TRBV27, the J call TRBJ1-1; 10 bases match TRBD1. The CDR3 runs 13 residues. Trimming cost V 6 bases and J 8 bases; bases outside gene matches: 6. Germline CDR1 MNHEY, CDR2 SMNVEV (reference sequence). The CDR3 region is CASSRRQGAEAFF. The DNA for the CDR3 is TGTGCCAGCAGCAGGAGACAGGGGGCAGAAGCTTTCTTT.

DNA for the CDR3: TGTGCCAGCAGCGTAGTAAACGGGGTCGGCTACACCTTC. It specifies CASSVVNGVGYTF. V and J are TRBV9 and TRBJ1-2, with unresolved D. From germline, CDR1 is SGDLS and CDR2 YYNGEE. The V end was cut by 0 bases, the J end by 8 bases, with 11 bases between. CDR3 size: 13 residues.

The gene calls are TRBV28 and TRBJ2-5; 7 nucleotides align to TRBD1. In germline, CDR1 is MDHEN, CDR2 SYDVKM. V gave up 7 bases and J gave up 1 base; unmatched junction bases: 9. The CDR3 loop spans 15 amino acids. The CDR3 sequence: CASIGAGGSQETQYF. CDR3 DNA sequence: TGTGCCAGCATTGGGGCAGGGGGAAGCCAAGAGACCCAGTACTTC. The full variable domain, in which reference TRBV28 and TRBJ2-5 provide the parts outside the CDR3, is DVKVTQSSRYLVKRTGEKVFLECVQDMDHENMFWYRQDPGLGLRLIYFSYDVKMKEKGDIPEGYSVSREKKERFSLILESASTNQTSMYLCASIGAGGSQETQYFGPGTRLLVL.

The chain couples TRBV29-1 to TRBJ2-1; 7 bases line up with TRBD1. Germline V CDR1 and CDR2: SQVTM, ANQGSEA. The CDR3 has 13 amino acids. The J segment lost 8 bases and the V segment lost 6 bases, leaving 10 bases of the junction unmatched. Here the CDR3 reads CSVARFQGDEQFF. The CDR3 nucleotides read TGCAGCGTCGCACGGTTTCAGGGGGATGAGCAGTTCTTC.

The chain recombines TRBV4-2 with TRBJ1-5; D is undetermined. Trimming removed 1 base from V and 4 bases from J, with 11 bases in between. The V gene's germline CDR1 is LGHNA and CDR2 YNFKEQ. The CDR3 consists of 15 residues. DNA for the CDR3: TGTGCCAGCAGCCAAGGCTCAGGAACTAATCAGCCCCAGCATTTT. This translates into CASSQGSGTNQPQHF.

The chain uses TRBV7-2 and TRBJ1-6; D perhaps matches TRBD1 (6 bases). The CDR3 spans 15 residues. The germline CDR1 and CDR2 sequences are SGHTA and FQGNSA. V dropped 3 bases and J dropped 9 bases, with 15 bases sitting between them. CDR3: CASSLTAGAASPLHF. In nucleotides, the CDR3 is TGTGCCAGCAGCTTGACAGCAGGGGCTGCTTCACCCCTCCACTTT.

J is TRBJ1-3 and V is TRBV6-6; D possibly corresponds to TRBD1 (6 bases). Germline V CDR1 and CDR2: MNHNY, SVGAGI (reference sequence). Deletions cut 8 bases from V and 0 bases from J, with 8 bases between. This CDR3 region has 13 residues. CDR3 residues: CASWTVSGNTIYF. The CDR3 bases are TGTGCCAGCTGGACAGTCTCTGGAAACACCATATATTTT.

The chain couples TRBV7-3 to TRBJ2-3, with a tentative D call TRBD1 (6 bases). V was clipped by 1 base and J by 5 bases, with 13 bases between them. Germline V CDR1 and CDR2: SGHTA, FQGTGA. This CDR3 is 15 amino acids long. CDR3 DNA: TGTGCCAGCAGCTTAAATCCAGGGGCGGTAGATACGCAGTATTTT. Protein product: CASSLNPGAVDTQYF.

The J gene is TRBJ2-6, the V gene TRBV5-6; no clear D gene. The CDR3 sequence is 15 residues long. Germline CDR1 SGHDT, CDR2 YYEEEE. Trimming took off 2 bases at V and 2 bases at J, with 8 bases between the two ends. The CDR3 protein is CASSFRQAGANVLTF. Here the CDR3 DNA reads TGTGCCAGCAGCTTTCGGCAGGCTGGGGCCAACGTCCTGACTTTC.

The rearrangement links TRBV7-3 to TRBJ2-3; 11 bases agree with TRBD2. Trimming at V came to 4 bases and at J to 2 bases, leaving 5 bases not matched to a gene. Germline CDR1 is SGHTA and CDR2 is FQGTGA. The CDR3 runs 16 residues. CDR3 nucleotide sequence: TGTGCCAGCAGCTCCCGACTAGCGGGGAACACAGATACGCAGTATTTT. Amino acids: CASSSRLAGNTDTQYF.